Below, one TCR beta chain is given with its context. In the original processing: By means of reference gene primer amplification, nucleated cell counts were estimated. Libraries were prepared by immunoSEQ multiplex PCR; TCRdb keeps only in-frame clonotypes and omits some of them. The V and J calls and the clone size are those of that table, but D and trimming were determined from the DNA. The data show 55,000 to 60,000 clones, 70% to 80% seen once. Germline values: CDR1 LNHDA, CDR2 SQIVND (reference sequence). V was trimmed by 6 bases and J by 0 bases, leaving 12 bases between them. The CDR3 length is 15 residues. These data come from a study of blood T cell repertoires in COVID-19. About the research overall: Whether acute or convalescent, the COVID-19 samples came from the United States, Italy and Spain. In each case, the material was cDNA or gDNA derived from T cells, B-cell-depleted T cells, or PBMCs.

The sample comprised peripheral blood. The receptor was isolated from a man aged 45-60 years with active or convalescent COVID-19. V usage is TRBV19 and J usage is TRBJ2-1; possible D gene TRBD2, 5 bases. The CDR3 sequence: CASSLDSSSYNEQFF. The CDR3 region has the DNA TGTGCCAGTAGCTTGGACTCAAGCTCCTACAATGAGCAGTTCTTC.